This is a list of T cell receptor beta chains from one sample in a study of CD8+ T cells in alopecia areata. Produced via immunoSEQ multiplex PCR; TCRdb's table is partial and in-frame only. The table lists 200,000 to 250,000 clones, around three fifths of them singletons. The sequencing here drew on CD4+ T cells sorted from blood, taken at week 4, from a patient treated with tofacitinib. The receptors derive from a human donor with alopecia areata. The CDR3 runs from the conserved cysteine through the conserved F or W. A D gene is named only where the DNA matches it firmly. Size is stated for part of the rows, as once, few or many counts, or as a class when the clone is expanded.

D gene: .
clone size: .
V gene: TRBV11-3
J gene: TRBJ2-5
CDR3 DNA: TGTGCCAGCAGCCTTAGCAGGGGTGGAGAGACCCAGTACTTC
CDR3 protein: CASSLSRGGETQYF

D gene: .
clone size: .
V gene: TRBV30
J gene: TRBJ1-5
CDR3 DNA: TGTGCCTGTACAGGTTTCAATCAGCCCCAGCATTTT
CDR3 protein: CACTGFNQPQHF

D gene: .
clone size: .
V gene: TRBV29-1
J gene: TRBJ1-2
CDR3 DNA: TGCAGCGTTGAAACAGCAAACTATGGCTACACCTTT
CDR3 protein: CSVETANYGYTF

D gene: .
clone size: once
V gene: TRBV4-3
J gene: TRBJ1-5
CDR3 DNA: TGCGCCAGCAGCCAAGATCAGGGTTCTCAGCCCCAGCATTTT
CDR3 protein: CASSQDQGSQPQHF

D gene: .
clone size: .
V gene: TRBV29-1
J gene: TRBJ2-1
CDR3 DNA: TGCAGCGTTGAGCCGGGGGTCAATGAGCAGTTCTTC
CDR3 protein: CSVEPGVNEQFF

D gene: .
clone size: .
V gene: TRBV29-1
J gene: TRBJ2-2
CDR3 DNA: TGCAGCGTCCTGGACAGGAACACCGGGGAGCTGTTTTTT
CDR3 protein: CSVLDRNTGELFF

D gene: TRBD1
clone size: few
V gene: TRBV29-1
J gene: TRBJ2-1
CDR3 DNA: TGCAGCGTCAATCCCGGGACAGGCTACAATGAGCAGTTCTTC
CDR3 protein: CSVNPGTGYNEQFF

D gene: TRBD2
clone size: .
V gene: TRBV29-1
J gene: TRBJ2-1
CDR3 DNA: TGCAGCGTTGTTCGCGGGGGGGCCAATGAGCAGTTCTTC
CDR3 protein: CSVVRGGANEQFF

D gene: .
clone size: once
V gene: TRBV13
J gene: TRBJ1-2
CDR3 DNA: TGTGCCAGCAGCTCCGGCCCGGGGAGTGGCTACACCTTC
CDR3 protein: CASSSGPGSGYTF

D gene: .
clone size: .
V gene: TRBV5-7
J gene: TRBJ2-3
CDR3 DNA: TGTGCCAGCAGGTGGGGGACCGCCCGGGGTATTCCAGATACGCAGTATTTT
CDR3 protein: CASRWGTARGIPDTQYF

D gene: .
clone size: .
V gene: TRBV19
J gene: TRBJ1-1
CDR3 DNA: TGTGCCAGTAGTATAGAGGCCTGGATGAACACTGAAGCTTTCTTT
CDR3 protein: CASSIEAWMNTEAFF

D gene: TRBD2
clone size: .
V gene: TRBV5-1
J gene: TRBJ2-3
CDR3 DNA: TGCGCCAGCAGCTTGACACCCACGCTAGCGGGGGCTAGCACAGATACGCAGTATTTT
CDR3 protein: CASSLTPTLAGASTDTQYF

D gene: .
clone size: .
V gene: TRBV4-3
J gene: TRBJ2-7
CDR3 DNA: TGCGCCAGCAGCCAAGGACTCGCGGCGGGGCGATCCTACGAGCAGTACTTC
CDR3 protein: CASSQGLAAGRSYEQYF

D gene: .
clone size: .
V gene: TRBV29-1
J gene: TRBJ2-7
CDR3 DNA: TGCAGCGTTGTCGCCCAGTACGAGCAGTACTTC
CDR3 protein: CSVVAQYEQYF

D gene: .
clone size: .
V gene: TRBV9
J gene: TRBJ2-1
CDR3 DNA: TGTGCCAGCAGCGTAAGAATTACTGAGCAGTTCTTC
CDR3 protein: CASSVRITEQFF

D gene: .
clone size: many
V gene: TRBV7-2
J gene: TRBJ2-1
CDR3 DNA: TGTGCCAGCAGCTTAAGGCGAGGAAGTGAGCAGTTCTTC
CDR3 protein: CASSLRRGSEQFF

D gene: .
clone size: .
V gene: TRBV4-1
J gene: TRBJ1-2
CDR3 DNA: TGCGCCAGCAGCCAGCCAGGGGACATCCTTAACTATGGCTACACCTTC
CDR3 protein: CASSQPGDILNYGYTF

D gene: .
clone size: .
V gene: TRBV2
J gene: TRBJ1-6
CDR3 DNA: TGTGCCAGCAGGCCCACGACAGACCTTTCACCCCTCCACTTT
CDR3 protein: CASRPTTDLSPLHF

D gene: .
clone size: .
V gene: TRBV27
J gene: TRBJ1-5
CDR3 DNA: TGTGCCAGCGGACTTAGCAATCAGCCCCAGCATTTT
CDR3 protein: CASGLSNQPQHF

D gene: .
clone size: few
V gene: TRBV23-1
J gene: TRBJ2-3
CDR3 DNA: TGCGCCAGCAGTCGGCGCAGCCAATTCACAGATACGCAGTATTTT
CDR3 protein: CASSRRSQFTDTQYF

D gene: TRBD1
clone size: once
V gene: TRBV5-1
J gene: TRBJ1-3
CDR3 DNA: TGCGCCAGCAGCGCTATGGACAGGACGGGAAACACCATATATTTT
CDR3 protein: CASSAMDRTGNTIYF

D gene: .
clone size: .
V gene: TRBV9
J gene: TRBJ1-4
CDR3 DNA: TGTGCCAGCAGCGTAGACCATCGAGTCGAAAAACTGTTTTTT
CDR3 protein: CASSVDHRVEKLFF

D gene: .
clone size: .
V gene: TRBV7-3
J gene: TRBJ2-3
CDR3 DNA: TGTGCCAGCAGCTTCGGCAGGGCCACAGATACGCAGTATTTT
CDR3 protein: CASSFGRATDTQYF

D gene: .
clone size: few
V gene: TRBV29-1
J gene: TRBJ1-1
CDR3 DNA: TGCAGCGTTCACGGCAGACAGAACACTGAAGCTTTCTTT
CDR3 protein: CSVHGRQNTEAFF

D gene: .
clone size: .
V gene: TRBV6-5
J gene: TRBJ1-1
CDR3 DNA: TGTGCCAGCAGTTATCAGGGGCGGGTGACTGAAGCTTTCTTT
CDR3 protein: CASSYQGRVTEAFF